Following are 27 T cell receptor beta chains from one sample sequenced in a study of blood T cell repertoires in COVID-19. TCRdb's table, derived via immunoSEQ multiplex PCR, lists solely in-frame clones and lacks some. The sample holds fewer than 300,000 clones, approximately 90% seen once. The source material was PBMCs or T cells enriched from blood (not recorded which). The receptors derive from a man aged 18 to 29 who had recovered from COVID-19.

V usage is TRBV5-1 and J usage is TRBJ1-1; 11 bases match TRBD1. CDR1 and CDR2 from the germline V gene are SGHRS and YFSETQ. V trimming: 2 bases; J trimming: 3 bases; junction bases outside the gene matches: 3. The CDR3 consists of 15 residues. CDR3 protein: CASSFQGQGDTEAFF. The CDR3 DNA sequence: TGCGCCAGCAGCTTCCAGGGACAGGGGGACACTGAAGCTTTCTTT.

The rearrangement joins TRBV6-5 to TRBJ1-2; tentatively, D is TRBD1 (5 bases). This CDR3 spans 13 amino acids. The V and J ends lost 6 bases and 7 bases respectively, with 15 bases between them. The germline gives CDR1 MNHEY, CDR2 SVGAGI. The CDR3, as DNA: TGTGCCAGCAGCCCAGGGCATTCGGGTGGCTACACCTTC. This encodes CASSPGHSGGYTF.

This sequence joins TRBV29-1 and TRBJ2-7; D remains ambiguous. Germline V gives CDR1 SQVTM, CDR2 ANQGSEA. The CDR3 contains 13 residues. Between the trimmed V and J ends, which lost 5 bases and 0 bases, there was a span of 11 bases. The CDR3 region is CSVIAPSSYEQYF. CDR3 bases: TGCAGCGTTATTGCGCCGAGCTCCTACGAGCAGTACTTC.

CDR3 residues: CASRIDRADSGANVLTF. The CDR3 bases are TGTGCCAGCAGAATTGACAGGGCCGACTCTGGGGCCAACGTCCTGACTTTC. V usage is TRBV7-9 and J usage is TRBJ2-6, with 7 nucleotides matching TRBD1. CDR3 length: 17 amino acids. V was clipped by 6 bases and J by 0 bases; unmatched bases: 8. Germline assignment: CDR1 SEHNR and CDR2 FQNEAQ (reference sequence).

The chain links TRBV7-9 to TRBJ2-7; D ambiguous. V was clipped by 7 bases and J by 5 bases, with 18 bases between them. CDR1 SEHNR and CDR2 FQNEAQ come from the germline V gene (reference sequence). This CDR3 contains 14 residues. Written as DNA, the CDR3 is TGTGCCAGCACCCGAGACGGTCGCGGCAACGAGCAGTACTTC. This encodes CASTRDGRGNEQYF.

The V and J genes are TRBV15 and TRBJ1-4; possibly TRBD1 for D (6 bases). This CDR3 is 15 amino acids long. CDR1 and CDR2 (germline): LNHNV, YYDKDF (reference sequence). The V and J ends lost 0 bases and 4 bases respectively, with 9 bases between them. CDR3 loop: CATSREQGFNEKLFF. The CDR3 DNA follows: TGTGCCACCAGCAGAGAACAGGGATTTAATGAAAAACTGTTTTTT.

The rearrangement uses TRBV7-9 and TRBJ2-1; D possibly corresponds to TRBD2 (6 bases). Germline CDR1 reads SEHNR; CDR2 reads FQNEAQ (reference sequence). The germline V and J ends were trimmed by 5 bases and 7 bases, with 18 bases remaining between them. The CDR3 runs to 15 residues. DNA of the CDR3: TGTGCCAGCAGCCAGGCGGGACGGGAGTCGAATGAGCAGTTCTTC. It specifies CASSQAGRESNEQFF. Full variable domain (rest looked up from reference TRBV7-9 and TRBJ2-1): DTGVSQNPRHKITKRGQNVTFRCDPISEHNRLYWYRQTLGQGPEFLTYFQNEAQLEKSRLLSDRFSAERPKGSFSTLEIQRTEQGDSAMYLCASSQAGRESNEQFFGPGTRLTVL.

The chain carries TRBV7-2 and TRBJ1-1; D uncertain. Germline CDR1 is SGHTA and CDR2 is FQGNSA. The CDR3 is 13 residues long. The germline V and J ends were trimmed by 1 base and 2 bases, with 5 bases remaining between them. In nucleotides, the CDR3 is TGTGCCAGCAGCTTAGGGGCAAACACTGAAGCTTTCTTT. As protein: CASSLGANTEAFF.

The rearrangement joins TRBV7-9 to TRBJ2-7; 15 bases fit TRBD2. The germline gives CDR1 SEHNR, CDR2 FQNEAQ (reference sequence). Trimming took 5 bases from V and 8 from J; bases not matched to a gene: 13. The CDR3 consists of 17 residues. CDR3 loop: CASSPKGLAGGLEKQYF. In DNA form, the CDR3 reads TGTGCCAGCAGCCCCAAGGGACTAGCGGGGGGATTAGAGAAGCAGTACTTC.

The V and J genes are TRBV2 and TRBJ2-1, with D maybe TRBD2 (5 bases). Germline CDR1 SNHLY, CDR2 FYNNEI. V was cut by 10 bases and J by 8 bases, with 18 bases left in between. There are 13 residues in the CDR3. CDR3 amino acids: CAIEALLGDEQFF. The CDR3 region has the DNA TGTGCCATAGAGGCCCTCCTCGGGGATGAGCAGTTCTTC.

This clone has more than one count but fewer than ten. The rearrangement joins TRBV6-5 to TRBJ1-1; D remains ambiguous. Per germline, CDR1 MNHEY and CDR2 SVGAGI. Deletions cut 0 bases from V and 0 bases from J, with 8 bases between. CDR3 length: 15 residues. The CDR3 DNA sequence: TGTGCCAGCAGTTACTCATACGCTATGAACACTGAAGCTTTCTTT. Protein product: CASSYSYAMNTEAFF.

The chain carries TRBV7-8 and TRBJ1-1, with 10 positions matching TRBD1. The J segment lost 2 bases and the V segment lost 1 base, leaving 4 bases of the junction unmatched. Germline V gene data show CDR1 as SGHVS and CDR2 as FQNEAQ. The length of the CDR3 is 16 residues. The CDR3 DNA follows: TGTGCCAGCAGCTTAGGACAGGGGGCGTATAACACTGAAGCTTTCTTT. Its translation is CASSLGQGAYNTEAFF.

This rearrangement joins TRBV6-1 to TRBJ2-3, with 11 bases matching TRBD2. After removal of 4 bases from V and 5 bases from J, the junction contained 8 bases not matched to a gene. Germline V gives CDR1 MNHNS, CDR2 SASEGT. The CDR3 consists of 16 residues. CDR3 coding DNA: TGTGCCAGCAGTGGGCAACTAGCGGGGGCGGGAGATACGCAGTATTTT. This gives the protein CASSGQLAGAGDTQYF.

This clone appeared once. The rearrangement links TRBV29-1 to TRBJ1-4; the D is unclear. Trimming cost V 7 bases and J 3 bases, with 12 bases left between them. Looked up from germline, CDR1 is SQVTM and CDR2 is ANQGSEA. The CDR3 is 13 amino acids. The DNA of the CDR3 is TGCAGCGCTGACACCGGGGCTAATGAAAAACTGTTTTTT. Translation: CSADTGANEKLFF.

The chain couples TRBV7-6 to TRBJ2-2; 13 nucleotides align to TRBD2. V dropped 5 bases and J dropped 1; count of bases not matched to a gene: 7. Germline CDR1 reads SGHVS; CDR2 reads FNYEAQ. The CDR3 runs to 18 residues. CDR3 region: CASSTPLAGGMNTGELFF. CDR3 nucleotides: TGTGCCAGCAGCACCCCACTAGCGGGGGGGATGAACACCGGGGAGCTGTTTTTT.

This sequence joins TRBV28 and TRBJ1-5; TRBD1 agrees at 8 bases. CDR1 and CDR2 from the germline V gene are MDHEN and SYDVKM. The CDR3 spans 15 residues. The J segment lost 5 bases and the V segment lost 3 bases, leaving 6 bases of the junction unmatched. CDR3 loop: CASSFQDRDYQPQHF. The CDR3 DNA reads as TGTGCCAGCAGTTTCCAGGACAGGGATTATCAGCCCCAGCATTTT.

This clone was observed once. The chain combines TRBV9 with TRBJ2-5; 8 nucleotides align to TRBD1. The CDR3 is made up of 15 amino acids. From germline, CDR1 is SGDLS and CDR2 YYNGEE. Unmatched junction bases numbered 9, after V lost 3 bases and J lost 5 bases. The DNA of the CDR3 is TGTGCCAGCAGCGCGACGACAGGGGCGAGGGAGACCCAGTACTTC. This codes for CASSATTGARETQYF.

The chain uses TRBV11-2 and TRBJ2-7; possibly TRBD1 for D (6 bases). Germline values: CDR1 SGHAT, CDR2 FQNNGV. This CDR3 is 15 amino acids long. Trimming took 3 bases from V and 0 from J, leaving 12 bases between them. CDR3 region: CASSFPGAASYEQYF. In DNA form, the CDR3 reads TGTGCCAGCAGCTTCCCAGGGGCGGCCTCCTACGAGCAGTACTTC.

The CDR3 loop is CASSACCLRQPYEQYF. The CDR3 DNA follows: TGTGCCAGCAGCGCCTGTTGCCTACGACAGCCCTACGAGCAGTACTTC. The chain links TRBV21-1 to TRBJ2-7; the tabulated D call, TRBD1, remains unverified against the DNA. TRBV21-1 is annotated as a pseudogene. The CDR3 is 16 residues long.

This clone appeared a single time. The rearrangement links TRBV2 to TRBJ1-2; perhaps TRBD1 as D (5 bases). This CDR3 has 13 residues. Trimming stripped 2 bases from V and 7 bases from J, with 11 bases between. Germline V lookup: CDR1 SNHLY, CDR2 FYNNEI. CDR3 sequence reads: CASSERQGFGYTF. CDR3 nucleotide sequence: TGTGCCAGCAGTGAAAGGCAGGGATTTGGCTACACCTTC.

This chain connects TRBV10-3 to TRBJ1-2, with no clear D. Germline loops: CDR1 ENHRY, CDR2 SYGVKD. V lost 9 bases, J lost 7 bases, and 15 bases lay in between. The CDR3 runs 12 residues. The CDR3 nucleotides read TGTGCCATACGAACCTCAGGCTCTGGCTACACCTTC. Translated, it gives CAIRTSGSGYTF.

J is TRBJ1-5 and V is TRBV5-6; 9 bases are a match to TRBD1. V gave up 9 bases and J gave up 3 bases; unmatched junction bases: 13. Germline V CDR1 and CDR2: SGHDT, YYEEEE. The CDR3 spans 16 residues. The CDR3, as DNA: TGTGCCAACAAGACAGGGGGAGGCGGGGACAATCAGCCCCAGCATTTT. It is translated as CANKTGGGGDNQPQHF.

This chain connects TRBV2 to TRBJ2-1, with 10 bases lining up with TRBD2. The CDR3 sequence is 16 residues long. Germline CDR1 SNHLY, CDR2 FYNNEI. The junction had 10 bases not matched to a gene; V was cut back by 6 bases and J by 5 bases. CDR3 sequence: CASRRTSGLVDNEQFF. Here the CDR3 DNA reads TGTGCCAGCAGGAGGACTAGCGGACTGGTTGACAATGAGCAGTTCTTC.

V gene TRBV4-1 combines with J gene TRBJ2-2; 7 nucleotides agree with TRBD2. CDR3 size: 17 residues. Germline lookup yields CDR1 MGHRA and CDR2 YSYEKL. J was trimmed by 3 bases and V by 0 bases; bases with no gene match: 7. DNA for the CDR3: TGCGCCAGCAGCCAAGATCTAGGGACTATTTACACCGGGGAGCTGTTTTTT. It specifies CASSQDLGTIYTGELFF.

The count of this clone is one. The V and J genes are TRBV20-1 and TRBJ2-5; TRBD2 agrees at 13 bases. The CDR3 is 19 residues long. Per the germline V gene, CDR1 is DFQATT and CDR2 is SNEGSKA (reference sequence). J gave up 0 bases and V 3 bases, and 13 bases lay outside the gene matches. The CDR3 region is CSASAHSGLAGVYQETQYF. The DNA for the CDR3 is TGCAGTGCTAGTGCCCATTCAGGACTAGCGGGGGTTTACCAAGAGACCCAGTACTTC.

The chain recombines TRBV27 with TRBJ2-5, with 8 bases matching TRBD2. The germline gives CDR1 MNHEY, CDR2 SMNVEV (reference sequence). The CDR3 spans 13 residues. Trimming removed 5 bases from V and 5 bases from J; junction bases left unmatched: 4. CDR3 residues: CASSRLARETQYF. Written as DNA, the CDR3 is TGTGCCAGCAGTCGACTAGCGCGTGAGACCCAGTACTTC.

J is TRBJ2-7 and V is TRBV5-6, with 10 bases lining up with TRBD2. Germline trimming cut 7 bases from V and 3 bases from J; bases unmatched to any gene: 7. The CDR3 is 14 residues long. Germline CDR1 reads SGHDT; CDR2 reads YYEEEE. The CDR3 protein is CASLSSGGFYEQYF. DNA for the CDR3: TGTGCCAGCTTGTCTAGCGGGGGCTTCTACGAGCAGTACTTC.